These 31 T cell receptor beta chains originate from one sample sequenced in a study of blood T cells in healthy people across ages. Combining a sample-barcoded 5' primer with a J-beta primer mix, a second PCR ran for roughly 7 to 12 cycles. TCRdb analysed the 5' RACE reads with MiXCR anew, one entry per CDR3 protein. The sample yields 850,000 to 950,000 distinct CDR3 sequences, 25% to 35% seen once. Input material: blood. Source of these receptors: a woman of 80 years or more in good health.

The chain carries TRBV27 and TRBJ2-5, with unresolved D. The CDR3 loop spans 13 amino acids. Germline V gene lookup returns CDR1 MNHEY and CDR2 SMNVEV (reference sequence). Trimming took off 2 bases at V and 5 bases at J, with 9 bases between the two ends. CDR3 residues: CASSLQQSETQYF. The DNA for the CDR3 is TGTGCCAGCAGTTTACAGCAGAGTGAGACCCAGTACTTC.

Remarks on this clonotype: This may be a read error, as it is one base from a much larger clone. The V gene is TRBV24-1, the J gene TRBJ2-5; TRBD2 aligns across 9 bases. After removal of 9 bases from V and 11 bases from J, the junction contained 15 bases not matched to a gene. CDR3 size: 14 residues. Germline V CDR1 and CDR2: KGHDR, SFDVKD. The CDR3 DNA reads TGTGCCACCGGCGGGGGGGCCTTATCGAATGAGCAGTACTTC. It specifies CATGGGALSNEQYF.

This clonotype was recorded many times. The rearrangement uses TRBV20-1 and TRBJ2-7; 8 nucleotides match TRBD1. This CDR3 comprises 14 residues. The V segment lost 5 bases and the J segment 5 bases; nucleotides outside the gene matches: 11. Germline assignment: CDR1 DFQATT and CDR2 SNEGSKA (reference sequence). CDR3 coding DNA: TGCAGTGCTGACGGACAGGGTAGTAGGGACGAGCAGTACTTC. Amino acids: CSADGQGSRDEQYF.

The rearrangement uses TRBV6-5 and TRBJ1-2, with 7 bases identical to TRBD1. CDR3 length: 13 residues. CDR1 and CDR2 from the germline V gene are MNHEY and SVGAGI. V dropped 6 bases and J dropped 4; count of bases not matched to a gene: 5. The CDR3 sequence: CASRSGTVYGYTF. The DNA of the CDR3 is TGTGCCAGCAGATCCGGGACAGTCTATGGCTACACCTTC.

This clonotype was detected ten times or more. The CDR3 sequence: CASRYPGQGNYGYTF. DNA of the CDR3: TGTGCCAGCAGATATCCGGGACAGGGGAACTATGGCTACACCTTC. J is TRBJ1-2 and V is TRBV2; TRBD1 matches 10 bases. The CDR3 is 15 residues long. The V and J ends lost 6 bases and 2 bases, in that order; junction bases with no gene match: 6. CDR1 is SNHLY and CDR2 is FYNNEI in the germline V gene.

This clonotype was observed many times. V usage is TRBV28 and J usage is TRBJ1-4, with 10 bases aligning to TRBD1. The CDR3 is 15 amino acids. Trimming at V came to 3 bases and at J to 8 bases, leaving 6 bases not matched to a gene. Looked up from germline, CDR1 is MDHEN and CDR2 is SYDVKM. CDR3 nucleotide sequence: TGTGCCAGCAGTTTGCGGGACAGGGGAGAAGAAAAACTGTTTTTT. The encoded protein is CASSLRDRGEEKLFF.

This clonotype was seen once. This chain uses TRBV7-2 with TRBJ1-3; D unresolved. This CDR3 contains 15 residues. The V end lost 5 bases, the J end lost 4 bases, and 15 bases lay between the germline ends. Germline values: CDR1 SGHTA, CDR2 FQGNSA. CDR3 in amino acids: CASSPDILPGNTIYF. The DNA for the CDR3 is TGTGCCAGCAGCCCTGACATTCTTCCGGGAAACACCATATATTTT.

This chain links TRBV2 with TRBJ2-1, with 7 positions matching TRBD2. There are 12 residues in the CDR3. Germline trimming cut 8 bases from V and 9 bases from J; bases unmatched to any gene: 7. Germline assignment: CDR1 SNHLY and CDR2 FYNNEI. The chain's CDR3 is CASGGGFSEQFF. The CDR3 DNA follows: TGTGCCAGCGGGGGAGGGTTTAGTGAGCAGTTCTTC.

Remarks on this clonotype: Since a much larger clone is just one base distant, this may be a read error. The V and J genes are TRBV2 and TRBJ2-7, with TRBD1 identical over 10 bases. The junction had 8 bases not matched to a gene; V was cut back by 2 bases and J by 7 bases. This CDR3 has 15 residues. CDR1 SNHLY and CDR2 FYNNEI come from the germline V gene. This CDR3 is CASSEMGQGNNEQYF. The DNA of the CDR3 is TGTGCCAGCAGTGAAATGGGACAGGGGAACAATGAGCAGTACTTC.

This clonotype was seen many times. The chain has TRBV5-5 and TRBJ2-7; unclear D gene. The CDR3 extends over 13 amino acids. From germline, CDR1 is SGHKS and CDR2 YYEKEE (reference sequence). Trimming stripped 6 bases from V and 5 bases from J, with 15 bases between. This CDR3 is CASTPRGWDEQYF. For the CDR3, the DNA is TGTGCCAGCACCCCCCGAGGCTGGGACGAGCAGTACTTC.

The rearrangement uses TRBV5-1 and TRBJ2-4; possibly TRBD2 for D (5 bases). The J call may be in error: the DNA end matches TRBJ2-7 better. The CDR3 spans 14 residues. Germline V gives CDR1 SGHRS, CDR2 YFSETQ. In DNA form, the CDR3 reads TGCGCCAGCAGCTTAGGACTCAAGGGCTACGAGCAGTACTTC. Its translation: CASSLGLKGYEQYF.

This clonotype came up a few times. This sequence may be a read error, since a much larger clone differs from it by one base. This rearrangement joins TRBV7-2 to TRBJ2-1; D perhaps matches TRBD2 (6 bases). The J call is doubtful: the DNA matches TRBJ2-7 better. The CDR3 runs to 15 residues. Germline V CDR1 and CDR2: SGHTA, FQGNSA. CDR3 amino acids: CASSSHTSRYNEQYF. DNA of the CDR3: TGTGCCAGCAGCTCCCATACTAGCCGATACAATGAGCAGTACTTC.

The CDR3 region has the DNA TGCGCCAGCAGCCCCCCCTGGGACAGGGGGTTCACAGATACGCAGTATTTT. Amino acids: CASSPPWDRGFTDTQYF. V usage is TRBV5-1 and J usage is TRBJ2-3, with 11 bases fitting TRBD1. The length of the CDR3 is 17 residues. Germline V gene data show CDR1 as SGHRS and CDR2 as YFSETQ. V gave up 4 bases and J gave up 2 bases; unmatched junction bases: 9.

The CDR3 spells CSASKAASGQPQHF. The CDR3 DNA follows: TGCAGTGCTAGTAAGGCAGCCTCAGGTCAGCCCCAGCATTTT. The chain recombines TRBV20-1 with TRBJ1-5, with D unclear. The CDR3 length is 14 residues. Trimming removed 3 bases from V and 6 bases from J, with 15 bases in between. From germline, CDR1 is DFQATT and CDR2 SNEGSKA (reference sequence).

This clonotype was recorded a few times. Given a much more abundant clone one base away, this may be a read error. This chain joins TRBV2 and TRBJ2-1; D call uncertain. This CDR3 region has 11 residues. Germline V gene sequence: CDR1 SNHLY, CDR2 FYNNEI. Trimming pared 4 bases from V and 5 bases from J, leaving 3 bases between. The CDR3 coding sequence is TGTGCCAGCAGTGGGGACAATGAGCAGTTCTTC. Protein: CASSGDNEQFF.

This clonotype was detected a few times. The chain employs TRBV30 and TRBJ1-2, with D unresolved. Germline V CDR1 and CDR2: GTSNPN, SVGIG (reference sequence). The CDR3 sequence is 12 residues long. V was shortened by 0 bases and J by 8 bases, with 10 bases between the two germline ends. CDR3 loop: CAWSVRERGYTF. CDR3 bases: TGTGCCTGGAGTGTGAGGGAAAGAGGCTACACCTTC.

This clonotype was seen a handful of times. The chain carries TRBV11-3 and TRBJ2-3; D is ambiguous. This CDR3 region has 14 residues. The V gene lost 6 bases and the J gene lost 0 bases, with 10 bases spanning the gap. Germline assignment: CDR1 SGHNT and CDR2 YENEEA. The CDR3 DNA reads as TGTGCCAGCAGTAGGAGCGACAGCACAGATACGCAGTATTTT. Its protein product is CASSRSDSTDTQYF.

The J gene is TRBJ1-1, the V gene TRBV20-1; D is uncertain. Germline V gene sequence: CDR1 DFQATT, CDR2 SNEGSKA (reference sequence). This CDR3 spans 11 amino acids. V shed 6 bases and J shed 2 bases, with 7 bases lying between them. The CDR3 here is CSAKRNTEAFF. In DNA form, the CDR3 reads TGCAGTGCAAAAAGAAACACTGAAGCTTTCTTT.

A remark on this clonotype: The CDR3 end shows no conserved phenylalanine or tryptophan, and so a read error is likely. The chain carries TRBV20-1 and TRBJ2-4; TRBD1 matches 11 bases. CDR3 length: 17 residues. The J segment lost 0 bases and the V segment lost 6 bases, leaving 10 bases of the junction unmatched. CDR1 is DFQATT, CDR2 SNEGSKA, per germline (reference sequence). The chain's CDR3 is CSAGPGQGVVAKNIQYC. DNA for the CDR3: TGCAGTGCGGGACCGGGACAGGGGGTAGTAGCCAAAAACATTCAGTACTGC.

This clonotype occurred many times. V and J are TRBV10-1 and TRBJ2-1; D gene unclear. The germline gives CDR1 WNHNN, CDR2 SYGVQD (reference sequence). V was shortened by 0 bases and J by 8 bases, with 5 bases between the two germline ends. The CDR3 sequence is 12 residues long. CDR3 bases: TGCGCCAGCAGTGAGTCCGGGTATGAGCAGTTCTTC. This encodes CASSESGYEQFF.

This clonotype was picked up many times. The gene calls are TRBV28 and TRBJ2-6, with D maybe TRBD1 (6 bases). From germline, CDR1 is MDHEN and CDR2 SYDVKM. The CDR3 covers 14 residues. CDR3 loop: CASSNRAGANVLTF. The DNA of the CDR3 is TGTGCAAGCTCCAACAGGGCCGGGGCCAACGTCCTGACTTTC.

V is TRBV16 and J is TRBJ1-2; TRBD1 matches at 7 bases. Germline CDR1 KGHSY, CDR2 FQNENV. V gave up 4 bases and J gave up 7 bases; unmatched junction bases: 9. This CDR3 has 14 amino acids. CDR3 DNA sequence: TGTGCCAGCAGCCCCACAGGGGCGAGTACTGGCTACACCTTC. Translated: CASSPTGASTGYTF.

The chain uses TRBV10-2 and TRBJ1-1, with 7 bases fitting TRBD1. The CDR3 covers 14 residues. Germline-derived CDR1 and CDR2 are WSHSY and SAAADI. Losses at the gene ends were 7 bases for V and 1 base for J; bases not matched to a gene: 6. The CDR3 here is CASTPGGGNTEAFF. CDR3 nucleotide sequence: TGCGCCAGCACCCCAGGGGGAGGGAACACTGAAGCTTTCTTT.

With respect to this clonotype: Being one base from a much bigger clone, this may be a read error. This chain uses TRBV6-5 with TRBJ1-4; D is possibly TRBD1 (5 bases). Germline lookup yields CDR1 MNHEY and CDR2 SVGAGI. The CDR3 loop spans 18 amino acids. Written as DNA, the CDR3 is TGTGCCAGCAGTTACAGCAGGGCTAACCCCGCAACTAATGAAAAACCGTTTTTT. Its translation is CASSYSRANPATNEKPFF.

This clonotype has a count of ten or more. The V call is TRBV2, the J call TRBJ1-5, with D possibly TRBD1 on 6 matching bases. There are 15 residues in the CDR3. V lost 6 bases and J 2 bases, leaving 14 bases between the germline ends. Germline lookup yields CDR1 SNHLY and CDR2 FYNNEI. The CDR3 DNA is TGTGCCAGCAGGTTTGGGGGCGGGGGCAATCAGCCCCAGCATTTT. Translated: CASRFGGGGNQPQHF.

V usage is TRBV7-6 and J usage is TRBJ2-1, with D perhaps matching TRBD2 (6 bases). Per germline, CDR1 SGHVS and CDR2 FNYEAQ. This CDR3 has 13 residues. The germline V and J ends were trimmed by 2 bases and 10 bases, with 12 bases remaining between them. CDR3 DNA: TGTGCCAGCAGCTTACGGGAGCGGGCCGAGCAGTTCTTC. Translated, it gives CASSLRERAEQFF.

This clonotype was seen repeatedly, ten times or more. The V gene is TRBV7-9, the J gene TRBJ1-1; possibly TRBD1 for D (6 bases). The CDR3 totals 15 residues. Germline V gene data show CDR1 as SEHNR and CDR2 as FQNEAQ (reference sequence). V was pared by 3 bases and J by 1 base, with 12 bases between. In nucleotides, the CDR3 is TGTGCCAGCAGCTTGGACTCAGGGGCGAACACTGAAGCTTTCTTT. Its protein is CASSLDSGANTEAFF.

The J gene is TRBJ1-6, the V gene TRBV11-3; 8 bases match TRBD1. Germline CDR1 SGHNT, CDR2 YENEEA. The J segment lost 5 bases and the V segment lost 5 bases, leaving 11 bases of the junction unmatched. The CDR3 length is 17 residues. Here the CDR3 DNA reads TGTGCCAGCAGCACCGGACAGGGACCATCCAATAATTCACCCCTCCACTTT. Translation: CASSTGQGPSNNSPLHF. Variable domain in full (rest from reference TRBV11-3 and TRBJ1-6): EAGVVQSPRYKIIEKKQPVAFWCNPISGHNTLYWYLQNLGQGPELLIRYENEEAVDDSQLPKDRFSAERLKGVDSTLKIQPAELGDSAVYLCASSTGQGPSNNSPLHFGNGTRLTVT.

This clonotype has a handful of counts. The rearrangement joins TRBV2 to TRBJ1-2, with 7 positions matching TRBD1. Germline V gene sequence: CDR1 SNHLY, CDR2 FYNNEI. The CDR3 has 15 residues. The J segment lost 2 bases and the V segment lost 10 bases, leaving 13 bases of the junction unmatched. The CDR3 region has the DNA TGTGCCATAAACCGACAGGGACTTCCAAACTATGGCTACACCTTC. It is translated as CAINRQGLPNYGYTF.

This clonotype turned up a few times. The V gene is TRBV5-4, the J gene TRBJ1-1; D may be TRBD1 (5 bases). There are 16 residues in the CDR3. Germline V CDR1 and CDR2: SGHNT, YYREEE (reference sequence). V was trimmed by 2 bases and J by 3 bases, leaving 17 bases between them. Written as DNA, the CDR3 is TGTGCCAGCAGCTTCTTCGAGGGTCAAGGGGACACTGAAGCTTTCTTT. This sequence encodes CASSFFEGQGDTEAFF.

For this clonotype: One base away lies a much larger clone, so this may be a sequencing read error. Given the absence of the conserved phenylalanine or tryptophan at the CDR3 end, a read error is likely. The rearrangement links TRBV7-9 to TRBJ2-3, with 9 positions matching TRBD1. CDR1 and CDR2 (germline): SEHNR, FQNEAQ (reference sequence). The CDR3 length is 15 residues. The V gene end was trimmed by 6 bases and the J gene end by 2 bases; junction bases not matched to a gene: 6. In nucleotides, the CDR3 is TGTGCCAGCAGGAGAGGACAGGGGTACACAGATACGCAGTATGTT. Protein: CASRRGQGYTDTQYV.